The T cell receptor (beta chain) described here comes from a study of shared clonotypes between healthy human individuals. Study-wide background: Three plates were used per donor for CD4 naive, three for CD4 memory, two for CD8 naive and one for CD8 memory.

The table came from immunoSEQ multiplex PCR; TCRdb's copy has only in-frame clones and leaves some out. The data hold about 2 million clones, with over 85% observed a single time. CDR1 SNHLY and CDR2 FYNNEI come from the germline V gene. This CDR3 is built from 13 residues. The ends were cut back, 7 bases at V and 2 bases at J, with 10 bases in the middle. The rearrangement links TRBV2 to TRBJ2-3; D not certain. The clonotype was recovered from a man between 18 and 29 years old in good health. The material sequenced was naive CD4+ T cells sorted from blood. Sample subset: CD45RA+ positively selected. CDR3 bases: TGTGCCAGCAAGGAGTCAAACACAGATACGCAGTATTTT. Residues: CASKESNTDTQYF. The variable domain in full, completed from reference TRBV2 and TRBJ2-3, reads EPEVTQTPSHQVTQMGQEVILRCVPISNHLYFYWYRQILGQKVEFLVSFYNNEISEKSEIFDDQFSVERPDGSNFTLKIRSTKLEDSAMYFCASKESNTDTQYFGPGTRLTVL.